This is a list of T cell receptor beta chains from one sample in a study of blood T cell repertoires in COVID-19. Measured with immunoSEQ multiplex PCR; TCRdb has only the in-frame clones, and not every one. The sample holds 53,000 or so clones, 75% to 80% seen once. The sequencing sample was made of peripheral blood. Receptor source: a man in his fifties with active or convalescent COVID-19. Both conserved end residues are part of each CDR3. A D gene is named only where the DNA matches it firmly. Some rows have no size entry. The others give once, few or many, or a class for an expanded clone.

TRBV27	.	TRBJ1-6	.	CASSINRPNSPLHF	TGTGCCAGCAGTATTAACAGGCCCAATTCACCCCTCCACTTT
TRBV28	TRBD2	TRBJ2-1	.	CASSSESRTSGTHNEQFF	TGTGCCAGCAGTTCCGAGAGCCGGACTAGCGGGACTCACAATGAGCAGTTCTTC
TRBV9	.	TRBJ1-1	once	CASSVATGREAFF	TGTGCCAGCAGCGTAGCTACCGGGCGGGAGGCTTTCTTT
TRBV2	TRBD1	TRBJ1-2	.	CASSLGTGIEYGYTF	TGTGCCAGCAGTCTCGGGACAGGGATTGAGTATGGCTACACCTTC
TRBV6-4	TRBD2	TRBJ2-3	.	CASSGTSGADTQYF	TGTGCCAGCAGTGGGACTAGCGGGGCAGATACGCAGTATTTT
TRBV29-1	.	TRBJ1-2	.	CSVEGEVYYGYTF	TGCAGCGTTGAGGGGGAGGTATACTATGGCTACACCTTC
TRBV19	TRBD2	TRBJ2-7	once	CASSIGLAGESEQYF	TGTGCCAGTAGTATAGGCCTAGCGGGAGAATCCGAGCAGTACTTC
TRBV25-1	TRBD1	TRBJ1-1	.	CATRGQGVPEAFF	TGTGCCACCAGGGGACAGGGTGTACCTGAAGCTTTCTTT
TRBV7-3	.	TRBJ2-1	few	CASSSTGPMFF	TGTGCCAGCAGCTCGACAGGTCCTATGTTCTTC
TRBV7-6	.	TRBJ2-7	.	CASSLARGRYEQYF	TGTGCCAGCAGCTTAGCCAGGGGTCGTTACGAGCAGTACTTC
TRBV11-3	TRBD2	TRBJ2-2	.	CASSLVYSGITSGELFF	TGTGCCAGCAGCTTAGTCTATAGCGGGATTACTTCCGGGGAGCTGTTTTTT
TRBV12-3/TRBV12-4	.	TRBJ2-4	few	CASSLQAKNIQYF	TGTGCCAGCAGTTTACAAGCCAAAAACATTCAGTACTTC
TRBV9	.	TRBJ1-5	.	CASSAPGMDQPQHF	TGTGCCAGCAGCGCCCCAGGGATGGATCAGCCCCAGCATTTT
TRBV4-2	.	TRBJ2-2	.	CASSQVQENTGELFF	TGTGCCAGCAGCCAAGTACAGGAAAACACCGGGGAGCTGTTTTTT
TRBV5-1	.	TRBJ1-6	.	CASSSYSGLGSPLHF	TGCGCCAGCAGCTCATACTCGGGGTTAGGTTCACCCCTCCACTTT
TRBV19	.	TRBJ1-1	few	CAPQVGEGGAAFF	TGTGCCCCCCAAGTGGGGGAGGGGGGGGCAGCTTTCTTT
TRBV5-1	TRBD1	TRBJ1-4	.	CASSFFGQGDEKLFF	TGCGCCAGCAGCTTCTTCGGACAGGGGGATGAAAAACTGTTTTTT
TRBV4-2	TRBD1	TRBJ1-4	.	CASSRDRGPDEKLFF	TGTGCCAGCAGCCGGGATAGGGGGCCGGACGAAAAACTGTTTTTT
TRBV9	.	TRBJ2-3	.	CASSAGNDRTPSTDTQYF	TGTGCCAGCAGCGCAGGTAATGACAGGACTCCATCCACAGATACGCAGTATTTT
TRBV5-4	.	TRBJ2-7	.	CASSLGLLNDEQYF	TGTGCCAGCAGCTTGGGGTTACTAAACGACGAGCAGTACTTC
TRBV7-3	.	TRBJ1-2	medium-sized	CASSQNSGGYGYTF	TGTGCCAGCAGCCAAAACAGCGGGGGCTATGGCTACACCTTC
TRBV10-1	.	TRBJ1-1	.	CASSESRGRGTEAFF	TGCGCCAGCAGTGAGTCTAGAGGGCGAGGGACTGAAGCTTTCTTT
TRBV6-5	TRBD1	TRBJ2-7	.	CASGQEFSPAYEQYF	TGTGCCAGCGGACAGGAGTTTTCTCCGGCCTACGAGCAGTACTTC
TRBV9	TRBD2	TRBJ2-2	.	CASRPGGTTGEAGELFF	TGTGCCAGCCGTCCGGGGGGGACGACGGGAGAAGCCGGGGAGCTGTTTTTT
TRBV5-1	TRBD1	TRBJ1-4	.	CASSIGTGDPMDEKLFF	TGCGCCAGCAGCATCGGGACAGGGGACCCCATGGATGAAAAACTGTTTTTT
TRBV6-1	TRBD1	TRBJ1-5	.	CASSSTGDHQPQHF	TGTGCCAGCAGCTCCACAGGGGACCATCAGCCCCAGCATTTT
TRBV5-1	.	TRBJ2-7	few	CASSLGVTGEDEQYF	TGCGCCAGCAGCTTGGGGGTCACAGGCGAGGACGAGCAGTACTTC
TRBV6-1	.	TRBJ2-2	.	CASSENYSSFRLGRELFF	TGTGCCAGCAGTGAGAATTACTCCAGCTTCAGGTTGGGCAGGGAGCTGTTTTTT
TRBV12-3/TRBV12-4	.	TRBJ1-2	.	CASSLKPSYGYTF	TGTGCCAGCAGTTTGAAGCCTTCCTATGGCTACACCTTC
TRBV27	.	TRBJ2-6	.	CASSFSGANVLTF	TGTGCCAGCAGTTTCTCCGGGGCCAACGTCCTGACTTTC
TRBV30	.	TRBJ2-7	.	CAWSVSRALGEQYF	TGTGCCTGGAGTGTAAGCAGGGCTCTGGGCGAGCAGTACTTC
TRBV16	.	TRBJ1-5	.	CASSGQNSNQPQHF	TGTGCCAGCAGCGGACAGAATAGTAATCAGCCCCAGCATTTT
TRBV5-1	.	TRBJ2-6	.	CASSPLTGANVLTF	TGCGCCAGCAGCCCCCTAACTGGGGCCAACGTCCTGACTTTC
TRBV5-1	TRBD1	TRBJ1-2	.	CASSYGQGTSGYTF	TGCGCCAGCAGTTACGGACAGGGAACTTCTGGCTACACCTTC
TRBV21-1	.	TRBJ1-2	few	CASSTQRTGENYGYTF	TGTGCCAGCAGCACACAAAGGACAGGGGAGAACTATGGCTACACCTTC
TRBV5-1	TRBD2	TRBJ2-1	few	CASSVGTRGNEQFF	TGCGCCAGCAGCGTCGGGACTAGGGGGAATGAGCAGTTCTTC
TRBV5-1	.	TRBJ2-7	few	CASSPGGLSSYEQYF	TGCGCCAGCAGCCCGGGGGGCCTGAGCTCCTACGAGCAGTACTTC
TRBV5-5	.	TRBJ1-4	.	CASSLSEKLFF	TGTGCCAGCAGCTTATCGGAAAAACTGTTTTTT
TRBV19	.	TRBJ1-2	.	CASSIIRRTNNYGYTF	TGTGCCAGTAGTATTATCAGGCGAACAAATAACTATGGCTACACCTTC
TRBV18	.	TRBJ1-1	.	CASSAEEGFRNTEAFF	TGTGCCAGCTCAGCGGAAGAGGGTTTCCGAAACACTGAAGCTTTCTTT